Shown below are 25 T cell receptor beta chains from a single sample sequenced in a study of cytomegalovirus exposure and HLA in healthy donors. PCR amplification relied on 60 Vbeta primers (plus 13 Jbeta primers). Method: immunoSEQ multiplex PCR; TCRdb's copy keeps in-frame clones and lacks some. The table records some 170,000 clones, over 75% of them present only once. The sample consisted of PBMCs. The source is a man aged 35 to 55 in good health and CMV-seropositive.

This chain links TRBV27 with TRBJ2-1; TRBD2 matches at 10 bases. Germline assignment: CDR1 MNHEY and CDR2 SMNVEV (reference sequence). The length of the CDR3 is 18 residues. V was pared by 2 bases and J by 4 bases, with 11 bases of the junction left unmatched. CDR3 bases: TGTGCCAGCAGTTTACTATTCCGTGGACTAGCGGTTTACAATGAGCAGTTCTTC. Its protein is CASSLLFRGLAVYNEQFF.

The rearrangement links TRBV19 to TRBJ2-1; 8 nucleotides agree with TRBD1. The germline V gene encodes CDR1 LNHDA and CDR2 SQIVND (reference sequence). This CDR3 is 15 amino acids long. J gave up 5 bases and V 6 bases, and 9 bases lay outside the gene matches. The CDR3 DNA reads TGTGCCAGTAGCGGACAGGGCGAGGGGGACAATGAGCAGTTCTTC. It encodes CASSGQGEGDNEQFF.

V gene TRBV11-3 combines with J gene TRBJ2-3, with 10 positions matching TRBD2. Losses at the gene ends were 3 bases for V and 0 bases for J; bases not matched to a gene: 12. Germline CDR1 and CDR2: SGHNT and YENEEA. The CDR3 loop spans 19 amino acids. The CDR3 sequence is CASSFLPSGSSPSTDTQYF. CDR3 DNA sequence: TGTGCCAGCAGCTTTCTTCCTAGCGGGAGCAGCCCCAGCACAGATACGCAGTATTTT.

This clone has a single count. This chain connects TRBV10-1 to TRBJ2-5, with TRBD1 matching over 8 bases. Germline V gives CDR1 WNHNN, CDR2 SYGVQD (reference sequence). The CDR3 length is 16 residues. J was trimmed by 4 bases and V by 2 bases; bases with no gene match: 9. The CDR3 sequence: CASSETLDRDRETQYF. The CDR3 DNA is TGCGCCAGCAGTGAGACCCTGGACAGGGATAGAGAGACCCAGTACTTC.

The J gene is TRBJ1-5, the V gene TRBV7-9; the D gene is possibly TRBD1 (6 bases). CDR3 length equals 15 residues. V was pared by 1 base and J by 0 bases, with 7 bases between. The germline CDR1 and CDR2 sequences are SEHNR and FQNEAQ (reference sequence). Here the CDR3 DNA reads TGTGCCAGCAGCTTAGGGGACACTAGCAATCAGCCCCAGCATTTT. Protein sequence: CASSLGDTSNQPQHF.

The V call is TRBV11-3, the J call TRBJ2-7, with D uncertain. From germline, CDR1 is SGHNT and CDR2 YENEEA. The CDR3 consists of 13 residues. V shed 3 bases and J shed 0 bases, with 6 bases lying between them. The CDR3 DNA reads as TGTGCCAGCAGCTTCTCGAGCTCCTACGAGCAGTACTTC. This sequence encodes CASSFSSSYEQYF.

This chain links TRBV7-2 with TRBJ1-1; 11 bases align to TRBD1. V shed 2 bases, J shed 7 bases, and the junction held 9 bases outside the gene matches. CDR1 and CDR2 from the germline V gene are SGHTA and FQGNSA. The CDR3 contains 16 residues. The CDR3 coding sequence is TGTGCCAGCAGCTTAAACTCCGGGACAGGGGGGGGTGAAGCTTTCTTT. Translating it yields CASSLNSGTGGGEAFF.

The CDR3 reads CASRLDSLNEKLFF. The CDR3 DNA is TGTGCCAGCAGACTGGACAGCCTAAATGAAAAACTGTTTTTT. The chain is built from TRBV7-2 and TRBJ1-4; maybe TRBD1 (6 bases). V was shortened by 6 bases and J by 5 bases, with 13 bases between the two germline ends. Germline loops: CDR1 SGHTA, CDR2 FQGNSA. The CDR3 consists of 14 residues.

The chain carries TRBV7-2 and TRBJ1-2; D remains unclear. The CDR3 consists of 11 residues. Germline values: CDR1 SGHTA, CDR2 FQGNSA. V was shortened by 5 bases and J by 3 bases, with 4 bases between the two germline ends. The CDR3 loop is CASSLDYGYTF. The CDR3 bases are TGTGCCAGCAGCCTTGACTATGGCTACACCTTC.

This clone turned up a few times. In nucleotides, the CDR3 is TGTGCCAGCAGTGGGACAGGGGGCACAGATACGCAGTATTTT. Translating it yields CASSGTGGTDTQYF. The chain couples TRBV6-4 to TRBJ2-3; the match to TRBD1 covers 9 bases. The CDR3 totals 14 residues. J lost 1 base, V lost 4 bases, and 0 bases had no gene match. The V gene's germline CDR1 is MRHNA and CDR2 SNTAGT.

This clone appeared once. CDR3 sequence: CAIEGQSNEQFF. The CDR3 DNA follows: TGTGCCATCGAGGGACAGTCTAATGAGCAGTTCTTC. V and J are TRBV10-3 and TRBJ2-1; 7 bases agree with TRBD1. Germline V CDR1 and CDR2: ENHRY, SYGVKD. V was clipped by 8 bases and J by 7 bases; unmatched bases: 5. The CDR3 sequence is 12 residues long.

This clone has just one count. The V gene is TRBV27, the J gene TRBJ2-1; 11 nucleotides agree with TRBD1. Losses at the gene ends were 2 bases for V and 9 bases for J; bases not matched to a gene: 30. There are 23 residues in the CDR3. The germline CDR1 and CDR2 sequences are MNHEY and SMNVEV (reference sequence). The CDR3 here is CASSLGDRGGVGGVAVRTVEQFF. CDR3 in DNA: TGTGCCAGCAGTTTAGGGGACAGGGGGGGTGTTGGGGGAGTGGCGGTACGGACAGTTGAGCAGTTCTTC.

The V call is TRBV27, the J call TRBJ2-6; no definite D call. The CDR3 has 15 residues. In germline, CDR1 is MNHEY, CDR2 SMNVEV (reference sequence). Trimming took off 3 bases at V and 2 bases at J, with 8 bases between the two ends. CDR3: CASSLLRAGANVLTF. The CDR3 nucleotides are TGTGCCAGCAGTTTGCTGCGCGCTGGGGCCAACGTCCTGACTTTC.

This clone was seen a single time. The chain couples TRBV18 to TRBJ2-5; 10 bases agree with TRBD2. Germline V gene data show CDR1 as KGHSH and CDR2 as LQKENI. V lost 3 bases to trimming and J lost 0 bases; unmatched junction nucleotides: 1. The CDR3 loop spans 15 amino acids. CDR3 protein: CASSPGTSDQETQYF. The CDR3 DNA reads TGTGCCAGCTCACCCGGGACTAGCGACCAAGAGACCCAGTACTTC.

This clone was observed once. V gene TRBV5-8 combines with J gene TRBJ2-3; D is ambiguous. The CDR3 length is 13 residues. CDR1 and CDR2 from the germline V gene are SGHTS and YDEGEE. V lost 4 bases, J lost 7 bases, and 13 bases lay in between. This CDR3 reads CASSQPVIHTQYF. The CDR3 DNA sequence: TGTGCCAGCAGCCAACCGGTGATCCATACGCAGTATTTT. Full variable domain (missing parts from reference TRBV5-8 and TRBJ2-3): EAGVTQSPTHLIKTRGQQATLRCSPISGHTSVYWYQQALGLGLQFLLWYDEGEERNRGNFPPRFSGRQFPNYSSELNVNALELEDSALYLCASSQPVIHTQYFGPGTRLTVL.

The V and J genes are TRBV11-2 and TRBJ2-5; possibly TRBD2 for D (5 bases). Germline-derived CDR1 and CDR2 are SGHAT and FQNNGV. This CDR3 has 13 amino acids. Trimming removed 2 bases at V and 11 bases at J, with 15 bases between. The CDR3 bases are TGTGCCAGCAGCTTAAACACCTTTGGGGAGCAGTACTTC. Protein sequence: CASSLNTFGEQYF.

This chain links TRBV6-5 with TRBJ2-7; 8 bases map to TRBD2. This CDR3 has 15 residues. Per the germline V gene, CDR1 is MNHEY and CDR2 is SVGAGI. V was pared by 5 bases and J by 0 bases, with 6 bases of the junction left unmatched. Here the CDR3 reads CASSLRGGSSYEQYF. The CDR3 nucleotides are TGTGCCAGCAGTCTACGGGGGGGATCCTCCTACGAGCAGTACTTC.

The chain employs TRBV15 and TRBJ2-6; D perhaps matches TRBD2 (6 bases). V was shortened by 5 bases and J by 4 bases, with 12 bases between the two germline ends. Germline V lookup: CDR1 LNHNV, CDR2 YYDKDF (reference sequence). The CDR3 is made up of 15 amino acids. CDR3 DNA sequence: TGTGCCACCAGCGGAGGGGTAGCCGGGGCCAACGTCCTGACTTTC. Its translation is CATSGGVAGANVLTF.

Only one count was recorded for this clone. The genes are TRBV5-1 and TRBJ2-5; D gene uncertain. There are 14 residues in the CDR3. The V gene lost 3 bases and the J gene lost 2 bases, with 11 bases spanning the gap. Germline V gene lookup returns CDR1 SGHRS and CDR2 YFSETQ. The CDR3 region is CASSSSATQETQYF. CDR3 nucleotide sequence: TGCGCCAGCAGCTCCAGTGCGACTCAAGAGACCCAGTACTTC. The entire variable domain, with the rest obtained from reference TRBV5-1 and TRBJ2-5, is as follows: KAGVTQTPRYLIKTRGQQVTLSCSPISGHRSVSWYQQTPGQGLQFLFEYFSETQRNKGNFPGRFSGRQFSNSRSEMNVSTLELGDSALYLCASSSSATQETQYFGPGTRLLVL.

The table lists this clone with a few counts. J is TRBJ1-2 and V is TRBV10-2, with 8 bases matching TRBD1. Per germline, CDR1 WSHSY and CDR2 SAAADI. J lost 7 bases, V lost 8 bases, and 12 bases had no gene match. CDR3 length: 14 residues. The CDR3 spells CASYNAGTGGGYTF. In DNA, the CDR3 is TGCGCCAGCTATAACGCCGGGACAGGAGGTGGCTACACCTTC.

The chain employs TRBV18 and TRBJ1-1; 12 bases match TRBD1. CDR3 length: 17 residues. Germline lookup yields CDR1 KGHSH and CDR2 LQKENI. Germline trimming cut 6 bases from V and 0 bases from J; bases unmatched to any gene: 8. Here the CDR3 DNA reads TGTGCCAGCTCTCCCCCCGGGACAGGGGGCATGAACACTGAAGCTTTCTTT. Translated: CASSPPGTGGMNTEAFF. Full variable domain (outside the CDR3, taken from reference TRBV18 and TRBJ1-1): NAGVMQNPRHLVRRRGQEARLRCSPMKGHSHVYWYRQLPEEGLKFMVYLQKENIIDESGMPKERFSAEFPKEGPSILRIQQVVRGDSAAYFCASSPPGTGGMNTEAFFGQGTRLTVV.

The chain employs TRBV19 and TRBJ2-1; D not resolved. The CDR3 consists of 14 residues. With 5 bases removed from V and 5 bases from J, the gap between germline ends came to 13 bases. The germline gives CDR1 LNHDA, CDR2 SQIVND (reference sequence). The CDR3 protein is CASSPRGPNNEQFF. The CDR3, as DNA: TGTGCCAGTAGTCCTCGTGGGCCCAACAATGAGCAGTTCTTC.

This rearrangement joins TRBV7-2 to TRBJ2-5; 7 bases match TRBD1. The J call may be incorrect, as the DNA end agrees better with TRBJ2-7. The germline V gene has CDR1 SGHTA and CDR2 FQGNSA. This CDR3 comprises 15 residues. The CDR3 sequence: CASSLGGEGAYEQYF. CDR3 DNA sequence: TGTGCCAGCAGCTTAGGCGGCGAGGGGGCGTACGAGCAGTACTTC.

The chain is built from TRBV11-3 and TRBJ2-1; D gene uncertain. CDR1 SGHNT and CDR2 YENEEA come from the germline V gene. V lost 5 bases, J lost 6 bases, and 8 bases lay in between. The length of the CDR3 is 12 residues. The CDR3 bases are TGTGCCAGCAGCCAACACCGCAATGAGCAGTTCTTC. Residues: CASSQHRNEQFF.

V gene TRBV2 combines with J gene TRBJ1-1, with D unclear. This CDR3 is 12 amino acids long. Germline loops: CDR1 SNHLY, CDR2 FYNNEI. V lost 11 bases and J 4 bases, leaving 14 bases between the germline ends. The CDR3, as DNA: TGTGCCGCGAGGGCCGGAAGCACTGAAGCTTTCTTT. It specifies CAARAGSTEAFF.